The 24 T cell receptor beta chains below all came from one sample that was sequenced in a study of T cell responses to AZD1222 COVID-19 vaccine. Profiled with immunoSEQ multiplex PCR; TCRdb holds only in-frame clones, not every one. Of some 150,000 clones listed, just under 90% are singletons. The source material was peripheral blood, sampled 28 days after the second dose of the MenACWY control vaccine. The receptors shown here come from an adult who received the MenACWY meningococcal vaccine as a control.

This clone came up once. The chain joins TRBV19 to TRBJ2-5, with a weak D call TRBD2 (5 bases). CDR3 length: 14 amino acids. Trimming took 5 bases from V and 3 from J, leaving 13 bases between them. Germline CDR1 and CDR2: LNHDA and SQIVND (reference sequence). The CDR3 here is CASSFAGLKETQYF. The DNA for the CDR3 is TGTGCCAGTAGTTTTGCAGGACTGAAAGAGACCCAGTACTTC.

This clone showed up just once. This rearrangement joins TRBV12-3 or TRBV12-4 to TRBJ1-3; D unclear. The CDR3 runs to 13 residues. The V gene lost 6 bases and the J gene lost 2 bases, with 8 bases spanning the gap. CDR3 protein: CASRLPPGNTIYF. As DNA, the CDR3 is TGTGCCAGCAGACTACCCCCTGGAAACACCATATATTTT.

This chain connects TRBV29-1 to TRBJ2-1, with TRBD2 matching over 12 bases. Germline CDR1 reads SQVTM; CDR2 reads ANQGSEA. J was trimmed by 0 bases and V by 0 bases; bases with no gene match: 3. The CDR3 length is 17 residues. In DNA form, the CDR3 reads TGCAGCGTTGAAGATCGGACTAGCGGGACCTCCTACAATGAGCAGTTCTTC. This sequence encodes CSVEDRTSGTSYNEQFF.

The chain recombines TRBV27 with TRBJ1-6, with D uncertain. CDR3 length: 15 amino acids. Germline values: CDR1 MNHEY, CDR2 SMNVEV (reference sequence). V lost 2 bases, J lost 9 bases, and 14 bases lay in between. The chain's CDR3 is CASSLGGSYVSPLHF. DNA of the CDR3: TGTGCCAGCAGTTTAGGTGGATCCTATGTTTCACCCCTCCACTTT.

The chain joins TRBV13 to TRBJ1-3, with 7 bases lining up with TRBD1. CDR3 length: 16 amino acids. Germline CDR1 reads PRHDT; CDR2 reads FYEKMQ (reference sequence). J was trimmed by 4 bases and V by 5 bases; bases with no gene match: 11. The CDR3 loop reads CASSPLLTGSGNTIYF. The CDR3 DNA reads TGTGCCAGCAGCCCCCTACTGACAGGGTCAGGAAACACCATATATTTT.

The chain combines TRBV11-2 with TRBJ1-5; D ambiguous. Trimming shortened V by 3 bases and J by 4 bases, and 13 bases separated the two germline ends. Germline V gives CDR1 SGHAT, CDR2 FQNNGV. The CDR3 sequence is 15 residues long. This chain's CDR3 is CASSFQPGLNQPQHF. The CDR3 bases are TGTGCCAGCAGCTTTCAGCCAGGACTGAATCAGCCCCAGCATTTT.

This sequence joins TRBV5-4 and TRBJ1-3; 8 positions agree with TRBD1. CDR1 and CDR2 (germline): SGHNT, YYREEE (reference sequence). The ends lost 4 bases at V and 0 bases at J; junction bases unmatched: 9. This CDR3 has 17 residues. CDR3: CASSGHTGGASGNTIYF. The CDR3 DNA sequence: TGTGCCAGCAGCGGACATACAGGGGGGGCCTCTGGAAACACCATATATTTT.

The gene calls are TRBV5-1 and TRBJ2-1; either TRBD1 or TRBD2 may fit D (6 bases each). This CDR3 has 15 residues. CDR1 and CDR2 from the germline V gene are SGHRS and YFSETQ. The germline V and J ends were trimmed by 0 bases and 5 bases, with 12 bases remaining between them. This CDR3 is CASSLAWGAHNEQFF. In DNA form, the CDR3 reads TGCGCCAGCAGCTTGGCTTGGGGGGCTCACAATGAGCAGTTCTTC.

The chain combines TRBV7-2 with TRBJ1-4; TRBD1 might be the D (5 bases). CDR3 size: 15 residues. The germline V gene has CDR1 SGHTA and CDR2 FQGNSA. Trimming shortened V by 2 bases and J by 8 bases, and 15 bases separated the two germline ends. The CDR3 loop reads CASSLNPGLGEKLFF. Here the CDR3 DNA reads TGTGCCAGCAGCTTAAACCCGGGACTGGGGGAAAAACTGTTTTTT.

The rearrangement joins TRBV28 to TRBJ2-5; possible D gene TRBD2, 5 bases. The length of the CDR3 is 14 residues. V shed 3 bases and J shed 4 bases, with 12 bases lying between them. Germline V CDR1 and CDR2: MDHEN, SYDVKM. In nucleotides, the CDR3 is TGTGCCAGCAGTTTTAGGGCCCGGGGAGAGACCCAGTACTTC. It is translated as CASSFRARGETQYF.

The count of this clone is one. V usage is TRBV11-1 and J usage is TRBJ2-5, with TRBD1 identical over 7 bases. Trimming at V came to 6 bases and at J to 2 bases, leaving 9 bases not matched to a gene. Germline CDR1 SGHAT, CDR2 FQDESV (reference sequence). The CDR3 runs to 15 residues. The CDR3 loop reads CASSLQGNEQETQYF. Written as DNA, the CDR3 is TGTGCCAGCAGTTTACAGGGGAACGAACAAGAGACCCAGTACTTC.

The rearrangement uses TRBV2 and TRBJ2-5, with 10 bases fitting TRBD1. The V and J ends lost 6 bases and 4 bases, in that order; junction bases with no gene match: 11. Germline V CDR1 and CDR2: SNHLY, FYNNEI. CDR3 length equals 16 residues. CDR3 nucleotide sequence: TGTGCCAGCAGACCGACCGGGACAGGGGTGGGAGAGACCCAGTACTTC. Translation: CASRPTGTGVGETQYF.

The chain joins TRBV30 to TRBJ2-1; D call uncertain. Germline CDR1 and CDR2: GTSNPN and SVGIG (reference sequence). CDR3 length equals 12 residues. Trimming left V 2 bases short and J 4 bases short, with 6 bases between. The DNA for the CDR3 is TGTGCCTGGAGTTACGGTTACAATGAGCAGTTCTTC. The encoded protein is CAWSYGYNEQFF.

This chain joins TRBV12-3 or TRBV12-4 and TRBJ2-1, with D tentatively TRBD1 (5 bases). V was shortened by 5 bases and J by 4 bases, with 9 bases between the two germline ends. This CDR3 contains 13 residues. The CDR3 spells CASSTDRYNEQFF. Here the CDR3 DNA reads TGTGCCAGCAGTACCGACAGATACAATGAGCAGTTCTTC.

The V gene is TRBV7-8, the J gene TRBJ1-2, with 9 bases matching TRBD1. The V and J ends lost 2 bases and 2 bases, in that order; junction bases with no gene match: 6. In germline, CDR1 is SGHVS, CDR2 FQNEAQ. This CDR3 region has 16 residues. CDR3 amino acids: CASSLSRQGGNYGYTF. CDR3 bases: TGTGCCAGCAGCTTATCCCGACAGGGGGGGAACTATGGCTACACCTTC.

The sample holds one count of this clone. This chain joins TRBV4-1 and TRBJ1-2; maybe TRBD1 (5 bases). The germline V and J ends were trimmed by 3 bases and 4 bases, with 15 bases remaining between them. The CDR3 covers 15 residues. Germline CDR1 is MGHRA and CDR2 is YSYEKL. The CDR3: CASSQGVGTFYGYTF. CDR3 DNA: TGCGCCAGCAGCCAGGGGGTTGGGACCTTCTATGGCTACACCTTC.

The CDR3 is CASSRRGEWQQYF. The CDR3 region has the DNA TGTGCCAGCAGCCGACGGGGTGAATGGCAGCAGTACTTC. The chain combines TRBV7-2 with TRBJ2-7; weak D call: TRBD2 (5 bases). Between the trimmed V and J ends, which lost 5 bases and 8 bases, there was a span of 16 bases. Germline V gene lookup returns CDR1 SGHTA and CDR2 FQGNSA. This CDR3 is built from 13 residues.

A few counts support this clone. The chain carries TRBV19 and TRBJ1-1; D remains ambiguous. Germline CDR1 LNHDA, CDR2 SQIVND (reference sequence). Trimming took off 3 bases at V and 2 bases at J, with 10 bases between the two ends. The CDR3 is 14 residues long. The CDR3: CASSIGGINTEAFF. The CDR3 DNA reads as TGTGCCAGTAGTATCGGAGGGATAAACACTGAAGCTTTCTTT.

In its sample, this clone was seen a few times. The chain couples TRBV9 to TRBJ1-3, with 7 nucleotides matching TRBD1. V trimming: 2 bases; J trimming: 11 bases; junction bases outside the gene matches: 10. CDR3 length: 14 residues. CDR1 and CDR2 from the germline V gene are SGDLS and YYNGEE. CDR3 in amino acids: CASSVGTAGLAIYF. CDR3 coding DNA: TGTGCCAGCAGCGTCGGGACAGCAGGCCTGGCCATATATTTT.

The V and J genes are TRBV6-5 and TRBJ1-1; 7 positions match TRBD1. V shed 2 bases and J 5 bases; nucleotides not matched to a gene: 2. The germline CDR1 and CDR2 sequences are MNHEY and SVGAGI. This CDR3 has 13 amino acids. CDR3 in amino acids: CASSYDRATEAFF. The CDR3 DNA follows: TGTGCCAGCAGTTACGACAGGGCTACTGAAGCTTTCTTT.

The chain joins TRBV19 to TRBJ1-5; D unresolved. Trimming shortened V by 0 bases and J by 0 bases, and 6 bases separated the two germline ends. Per the germline V gene, CDR1 is LNHDA and CDR2 is SQIVND (reference sequence). The CDR3 is made up of 15 amino acids. CDR3 residues: CASSIDPFSNQPQHF. The CDR3 DNA reads as TGTGCCAGTAGTATAGATCCATTTAGCAATCAGCCCCAGCATTTT.

V gene TRBV5-1 combines with J gene TRBJ2-5; D gene unclear. CDR1 is SGHRS, CDR2 YFSETQ, per germline. Trimming removed 0 bases at V and 6 bases at J, with 6 bases between. The CDR3 runs to 12 residues. The CDR3 sequence is CASSLESQTQYF. In DNA, the CDR3 is TGCGCCAGCAGCTTGGAAAGCCAGACCCAGTACTTC.

This chain connects TRBV10-3 to TRBJ1-5; tentative D call: TRBD1 (5 bases). V lost 10 bases and J 0 bases, leaving 16 bases between the germline ends. Germline loops: CDR1 ENHRY, CDR2 SYGVKD. CDR3 length: 15 residues. The CDR3 DNA reads TGTGCCACCCCCCCCGGGGGTCCTAGCAATCAGCCCCAGCATTTT. This encodes CATPPGGPSNQPQHF.

V usage is TRBV6-5 and J usage is TRBJ2-7, with a weak D call TRBD2 (6 bases). V was trimmed by 0 bases and J by 1 base, leaving 13 bases between them. This CDR3 contains 16 residues. Germline V gene sequence: CDR1 MNHEY, CDR2 SVGAGI. The CDR3 sequence is CASSYSGAGPSYEQYF. For the CDR3, the DNA is TGTGCCAGCAGTTACTCCGGGGCGGGGCCTTCCTACGAGCAGTACTTC.